The 8 T cell receptor beta chains reported below all come from one sample, sequenced in a study of shared clonotypes between healthy human individuals. Libraries were prepared by immunoSEQ multiplex PCR; TCRdb keeps only in-frame clonotypes and omits some of them. Among hundreds of thousands of clones listed, 74% were seen once. Sequencing was done on a sample of memory CD4+ T cells sorted from blood. Noted subset: CD45RA-negative fraction. The source of these receptors is a young woman in good health.

This chain connects TRBV7-9 to TRBJ1-2; a weak D match, TRBD1 (5 bases). The CDR3 spans 13 residues. Trimming cost V 8 bases and J 4 bases, with 14 bases left between them. Germline values: CDR1 SEHNR, CDR2 FQNEAQ (reference sequence). The CDR3 bases are TGTGCCAGCGCCGCGGGGGACCGCTATGGCTACACCTTC. Translated: CASAAGDRYGYTF.

V gene TRBV15 combines with J gene TRBJ1-3; the match to TRBD1 covers 10 bases. The CDR3 runs 16 residues. CDR1 is LNHNV and CDR2 is YYDKDF in the germline V gene (reference sequence). The V segment lost 2 bases and the J segment 3 bases; nucleotides outside the gene matches: 4. The CDR3 nucleotides are TGTGCCACCAGCAGACCCGGGACAGGGGTTGGAAACACCATATATTTT. It specifies CATSRPGTGVGNTIYF. Looking up the rest from reference TRBV15 and TRBJ1-3 gives the full variable domain: DAMVIQNPRYQVTQFGKPVTLSCSQTLNHNVMYWYQQKSSQAPKLLFHYYDKDFNNEADTPDNFQSRRPNTSFCFLDIRSPGLGDTAMYLCATSRPGTGVGNTIYFGEGSWLTVV.

This clone is a singleton in its sample. J is TRBJ2-1 and V is TRBV16, with TRBD2 matching over 14 bases. Unmatched junction bases numbered 2, after V lost 3 bases and J lost 4 bases. Germline V gene sequence: CDR1 KGHSY, CDR2 FQNENV. This CDR3 region has 16 residues. The CDR3 sequence is CASSHRTSGRYNEQFF. The CDR3 bases are TGTGCCAGCAGCCACCGGACTAGCGGGAGGTACAATGAGCAGTTCTTC.

This chain uses TRBV2 with TRBJ2-1; D ambiguous. CDR1 and CDR2 from the germline V gene are SNHLY and FYNNEI. This CDR3 has 11 amino acids. Trimming removed 5 bases from V and 9 bases from J, with 8 bases in between. The DNA of the CDR3 is TGTGCCAGCAGTCAGGAATCTGAGCAGTTCTTC. Its protein product is CASSQESEQFF. Combining the CDR3 with reference TRBV2 and TRBJ2-1 gives the whole variable domain EPEVTQTPSHQVTQMGQEVILRCVPISNHLYFYWYRQILGQKVEFLVSFYNNEISEKSEIFDDQFSVERPDGSNFTLKIRSTKLEDSAMYFCASSQESEQFFGPGTRLTVL.

The chain carries TRBV5-1 and TRBJ2-7; no clear D gene. Germline CDR1 is SGHRS and CDR2 is YFSETQ. The V end lost 5 bases, the J end lost 2 bases, and 14 bases lay between the germline ends. The CDR3 contains 14 residues. The CDR3 nucleotides are TGCGCCAGCAGGGAAGACAAGCCTCCCTACGAGCAGTACTTC. Translated: CASREDKPPYEQYF. Together with reference TRBV5-1 and TRBJ2-7, the CDR3 gives the full variable domain: KAGVTQTPRYLIKTRGQQVTLSCSPISGHRSVSWYQQTPGQGLQFLFEYFSETQRNKGNFPGRFSGRQFSNSRSEMNVSTLELGDSALYLCASREDKPPYEQYFGPGTRLTVT.

The chain joins TRBV10-1 to TRBJ2-1; D is undetermined. Trimming pared 3 bases from V and 3 bases from J, leaving 15 bases between. Per germline, CDR1 WNHNN and CDR2 SYGVQD (reference sequence). The CDR3 sequence is 16 residues long. The CDR3 nucleotides are TGCGCCAGCAGTGAAGATACAGCTTTGGGCTACAATGAGCAGTTCTTC. Translated: CASSEDTALGYNEQFF.

About this clone: Other DNA sequences of this sample code for an identical CDR3. The rearrangement joins TRBV28 to TRBJ2-1; possible D gene TRBD1, 6 bases. The CDR3 is 13 residues long. Germline CDR1 MDHEN, CDR2 SYDVKM. Trimming cost V 6 bases and J 8 bases, with 14 bases left between them. The CDR3: CASSPARGYEQFF. CDR3 sequence (DNA): TGTGCCAGCAGCCCCGCGAGGGGGTATGAGCAGTTCTTC.

This chain connects TRBV4-2 to TRBJ2-5, with 12 nucleotides matching TRBD2. The V and J ends lost 5 bases and 4 bases, in that order; junction bases with no gene match: 5. The CDR3 runs 15 residues. Germline V CDR1 and CDR2: LGHNA, YNFKEQ. The CDR3 nucleotides are TGTGCCAGCAGCTCCACGGGACTAGCGGGAGAGACCCAGTACTTC. Residues: CASSSTGLAGETQYF.